This TCR beta chain came from a study of CD8 T cells in ankylosing spondylitis. Regarding the study as a whole: The study identified a TCR beta motif of seven or eight highly homologous variants that appeared characteristic of ankylosing spondylitis blood.

This clonotype was observed at least ten times. Its antigen is unidentified. The germline V gene has CDR1 LGHNA and CDR2 YSLEER. The V end was cut by 0 bases, the J end by 6 bases, with 13 bases between. This CDR3 has 15 residues. The TCR beta libraries were generated through quantitative 5'-RACE incorporating molecular barcodes. Each CDR3 protein is one row after TCRdb ran MiXCR on the 5' RACE reads. The sample contains more than 400,000 distinct CDR3 sequences, less than 6% of which appear only once. This chain uses TRBV4-3 with TRBJ2-3, with D possibly being TRBD1 or TRBD2 (6 bases each). This clonotype originated in a male donor with ankylosing spondylitis. Sequenced material: blood, either unsorted or a sorted T cell fraction (not recorded which). The CDR3 DNA sequence: TGCGCCAGCAGCCAAGATCCGGGGGCTGGCGATACGCAGTATTTT. Protein: CASSQDPGAGDTQYF.